Here is one T cell receptor beta chain with its context. Its antigen is undetermined. The CDR3 sequence is 11 residues long. Germline values: CDR1 SEHNR, CDR2 FQNEAQ (reference sequence). The data stem from a study of monozygotic twins with inflammatory bowel disease. Investigators made cDNA in eight separate reactions per sample. UMIs that included a 6-nucleotide sample barcode were added by template switching, which took place during cDNA synthesis. TCRdb re-called the 5' RACE reads and catalogs CDR3 proteins one per entry, DNA excluded. The sample table includes over 35,000 distinct CDR3 sequences. Study conclusions and caveats: The inverse Simpson measure of TCRbeta diversity was lower in IBD patients than in healthy co-twins.

The rearrangement joins TRBV7-9 to TRBJ1-1. The clonotype was recovered from a human donor with ulcerative colitis or Crohn's disease, or a healthy co-twin of an affected twin (not recorded which). Sequences were obtained from blood. CDR3 amino acids: CAGDKNTEAFF.